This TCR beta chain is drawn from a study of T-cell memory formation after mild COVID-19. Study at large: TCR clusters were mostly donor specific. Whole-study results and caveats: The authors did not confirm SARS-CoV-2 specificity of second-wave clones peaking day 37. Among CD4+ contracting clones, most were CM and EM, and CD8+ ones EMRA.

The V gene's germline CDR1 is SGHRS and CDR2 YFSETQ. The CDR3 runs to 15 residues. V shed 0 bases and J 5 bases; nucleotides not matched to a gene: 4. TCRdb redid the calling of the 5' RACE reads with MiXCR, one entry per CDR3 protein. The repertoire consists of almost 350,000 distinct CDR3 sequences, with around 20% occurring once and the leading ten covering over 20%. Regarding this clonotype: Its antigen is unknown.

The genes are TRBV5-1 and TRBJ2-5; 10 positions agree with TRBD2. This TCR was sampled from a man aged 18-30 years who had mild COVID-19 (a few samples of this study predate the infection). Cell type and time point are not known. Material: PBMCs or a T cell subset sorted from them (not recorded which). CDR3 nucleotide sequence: TGCGCCAGCAGCTTGGCAGCGGGGGGGCTGGAGACCCAGTACTTC. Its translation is CASSLAAGGLETQYF.